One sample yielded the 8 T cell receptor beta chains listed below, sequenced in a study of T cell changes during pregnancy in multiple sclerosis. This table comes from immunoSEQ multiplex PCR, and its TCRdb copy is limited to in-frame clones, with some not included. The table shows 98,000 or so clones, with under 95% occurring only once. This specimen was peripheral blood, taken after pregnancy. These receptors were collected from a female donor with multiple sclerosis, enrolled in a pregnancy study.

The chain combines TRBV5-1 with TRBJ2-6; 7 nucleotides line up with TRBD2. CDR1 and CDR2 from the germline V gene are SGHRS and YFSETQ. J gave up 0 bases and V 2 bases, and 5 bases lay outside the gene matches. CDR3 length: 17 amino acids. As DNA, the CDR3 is TGCGCCAGCAGCTTCCGGGGGGTGAGCTCTGGGGCCAACGTCCTGACTTTC. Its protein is CASSFRGVSSGANVLTF.

CDR3: CASSSSSSGTPSRNNEQFF. The CDR3 bases are TGTGCCAGCAGCTCTTCGTCCTCCGGGACTCCATCCCGAAACAATGAGCAGTTCTTC. This chain joins TRBV7-9 and TRBJ2-1; D may be TRBD2 (6 bases). The CDR3 is 19 residues long. Trimming shortened V by 4 bases and J by 5 bases, and 27 bases separated the two germline ends. Per germline, CDR1 SEHNR and CDR2 FQNEAQ (reference sequence). The variable domain in full, with the rest retrieved from reference TRBV7-9 and TRBJ2-1, is DTGVSQNPRHKITKRGQNVTFRCDPISEHNRLYWYRQTLGQGPEFLTYFQNEAQLEKSRLLSDRFSAERPKGSFSTLEIQRTEQGDSAMYLCASSSSSSGTPSRNNEQFFGPGTRLTVL.

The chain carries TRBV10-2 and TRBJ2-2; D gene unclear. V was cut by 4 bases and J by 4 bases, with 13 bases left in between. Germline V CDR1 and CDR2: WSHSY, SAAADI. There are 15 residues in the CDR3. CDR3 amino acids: CASSGLQHTTGELFF. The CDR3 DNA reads TGCGCCAGCAGTGGCCTTCAACATACCACCGGGGAGCTGTTTTTT.

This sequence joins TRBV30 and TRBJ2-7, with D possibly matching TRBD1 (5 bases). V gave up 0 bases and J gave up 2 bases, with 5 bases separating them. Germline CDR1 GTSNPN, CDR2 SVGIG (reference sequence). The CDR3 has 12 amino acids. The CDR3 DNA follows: TGTGCCTGGAGTGTAGGGGCCTACGAGCAGTACTTC. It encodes CAWSVGAYEQYF.

Here the CDR3 reads CASSLIGVEGETQYF. CDR3 nucleotide sequence: TGCGCCAGCAGCTTGATCGGGGTGGAAGGGGAGACCCAGTACTTC. The gene calls are TRBV5-1 and TRBJ2-5, with D tentatively TRBD2 (5 bases). V was pared by 1 base and J by 5 bases, with 15 bases between. The length of the CDR3 is 15 residues. Looked up from germline, CDR1 is SGHRS and CDR2 is YFSETQ.

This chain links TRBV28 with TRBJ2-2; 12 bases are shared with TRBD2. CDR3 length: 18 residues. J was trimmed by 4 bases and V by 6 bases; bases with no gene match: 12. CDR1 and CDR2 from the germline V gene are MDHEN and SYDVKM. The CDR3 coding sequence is TGTGCCAGCAGGACTCCTAGCGGGAGGGCCCGGGGCACCGGGGAGCTGTTTTTT. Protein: CASRTPSGRARGTGELFF.

DNA of the CDR3: TGTGCCAGCAGTGCCCTTTGGGCTAGCGCCTACAATGAGCAGTTCTTC. Translating it yields CASSALWASAYNEQFF. The chain has TRBV6-1 and TRBJ2-1; possibly TRBD2 for D (6 bases). Germline V gene lookup returns CDR1 MNHNS and CDR2 SASEGT. The V and J ends lost 4 bases and 2 bases respectively, with 15 bases between them. The CDR3 loop spans 16 amino acids.

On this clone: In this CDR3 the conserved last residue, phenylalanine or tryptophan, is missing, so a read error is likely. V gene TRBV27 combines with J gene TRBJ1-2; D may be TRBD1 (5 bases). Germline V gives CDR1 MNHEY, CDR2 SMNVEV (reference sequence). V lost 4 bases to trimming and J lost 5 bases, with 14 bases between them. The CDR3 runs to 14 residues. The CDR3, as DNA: TGTGCCAGCAGTTCGATGGGAAGGGGTTATGGCTACACCTCC. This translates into CASSSMGRGYGYTS.